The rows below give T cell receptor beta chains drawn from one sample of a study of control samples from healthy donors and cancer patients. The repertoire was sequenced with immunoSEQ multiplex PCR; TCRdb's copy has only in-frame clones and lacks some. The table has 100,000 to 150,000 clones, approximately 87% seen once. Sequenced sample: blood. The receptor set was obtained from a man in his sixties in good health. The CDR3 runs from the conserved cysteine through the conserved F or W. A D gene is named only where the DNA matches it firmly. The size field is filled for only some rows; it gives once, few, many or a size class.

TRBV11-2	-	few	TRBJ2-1	TGTGCCAGCAGCTTAGCGGACAGCTCCTACAATGAGCAGTTCTTC	CASSLADSSYNEQFF
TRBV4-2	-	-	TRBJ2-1	TGTGCCAGCAGCCAAGATGGAGGACTTAGCGGTGGCAATGAGCAGTTCTTC	CASSQDGGLSGGNEQFF
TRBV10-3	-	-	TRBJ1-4	TGTGCCATCAGTGAAGCCGGAACTAATGAAAAACTGTTTTTT	CAISEAGTNEKLFF
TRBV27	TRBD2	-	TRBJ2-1	TGTGCCAGCAGTTTATCTTCTAGCGGGGGGGCCTTCGCCTACAATGAGCAGTTCTTC	CASSLSSSGGAFAYNEQFF
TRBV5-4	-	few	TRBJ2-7	TGTGCCAGCAGCTTGAAGGGTCCGGCCGAGCAGTACTTC	CASSLKGPAEQYF
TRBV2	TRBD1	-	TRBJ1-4	TGTGCCAGCAGTGAGTGGGACAGGGGAGTTGCAACTAATGAAAAACTGTTTTTT	CASSEWDRGVATNEKLFF
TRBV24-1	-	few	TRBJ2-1	TGTGCCACCCTAGGCGGAGTTCGCAATGAGCAGTTCTTC	CATLGGVRNEQFF
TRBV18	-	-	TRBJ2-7	TGTGCCAGCTCACCAAGAACGCCCCCACCAGGCACCTACGAGCAGTACTTC	CASSPRTPPPGTYEQYF
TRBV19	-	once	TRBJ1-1	TGTGCCAGTAGTCGGGGGGGAAGCGGTGACACTGAAGCTTTCTTT	CASSRGGSGDTEAFF
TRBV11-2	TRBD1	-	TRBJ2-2	TGTGCCAGCAGAAGACAGGGTGAAGTGGCCGGGGAGCTGTTTTTT	CASRRQGEVAGELFF
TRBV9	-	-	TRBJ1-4	TGTGCCAGCAGCGTCTTGGACGGGAACGGCGAAAAACTGTTTTTT	CASSVLDGNGEKLFF
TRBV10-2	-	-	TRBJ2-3	TGCGCCAGCAGTGACGGGCCCCCCAGCACAGATACGCAGTATTTT	CASSDGPPSTDTQYF
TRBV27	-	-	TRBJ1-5	TGTGCCAGCAGTCCACTCAATCAGCCCCAGCATTTT	CASSPLNQPQHF
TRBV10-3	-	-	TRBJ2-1	TGTGCCATCAGACAGAGTAGGGGACAAAGGTTCAATGAGCAGTTCTTC	CAIRQSRGQRFNEQFF
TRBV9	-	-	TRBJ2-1	TGTGCCAGCAATACCGGGACATCCTACAATGAGCAGTTCTTC	CASNTGTSYNEQFF
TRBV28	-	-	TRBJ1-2	TGTGCCAGCAGGTCCGGGGGGCGCACCTATGGCTACACCTTC	CASRSGGRTYGYTF
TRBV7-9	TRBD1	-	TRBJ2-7	TGTGCCAGCAGCTACGGGGACAGTTCCTACGAGCAGTACTTC	CASSYGDSSYEQYF
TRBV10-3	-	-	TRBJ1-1	TGTGCCATCAGTGAATTGGGTAACACTGAAGCTTTCTTT	CAISELGNTEAFF
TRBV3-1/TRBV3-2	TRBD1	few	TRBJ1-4	TGTGCCAGCAGCCAAGTGGGGACAGTTCAAACTTTT	CASSQVGTVQTF
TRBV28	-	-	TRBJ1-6	TGTGCCAGCAGTGGAACCGGACGGTACAATTCACCCCTCCACTTT	CASSGTGRYNSPLHF
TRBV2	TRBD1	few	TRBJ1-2	TGTGCCAGCAGTGGGGGACAGGGGGCAGGCGGCTACACCTTC	CASSGGQGAGGYTF
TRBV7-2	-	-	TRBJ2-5	TGTGCCAGCAGCTTAGGGACGACGACGGAGACCCAGTACTTC	CASSLGTTTETQYF
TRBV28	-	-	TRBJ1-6	TGTGCCAGCAGTTCGGGACAAGCGAGCTCCTATAATTCACCCCTCCACTTT	CASSSGQASSYNSPLHF
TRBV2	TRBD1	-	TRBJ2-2	TGTGCCAGCATTCTCGAGGCAGGGGGCACCGGGGAGCTGTTTTTT	CASILEAGGTGELFF
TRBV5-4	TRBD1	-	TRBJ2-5	TGTGCCAGCAGCGTTAAGCCGGGACAGGGGGCCCGAGAGGACCAGTACTTC	CASSVKPGQGAREDQYF
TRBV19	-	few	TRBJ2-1	TGTGCCAGTAGTATTGGAACAGGGCTGGGGCATGAGCAGTTCTTC	CASSIGTGLGHEQFF
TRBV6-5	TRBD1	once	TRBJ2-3	TGTGCCAGCAGTTATGGACAGGGGGCAAGAGATACGCAGTATTTT	CASSYGQGARDTQYF
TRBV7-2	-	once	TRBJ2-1	TGTGCCAGCAGCTTAGGAGGTGCGAGGATTAGTGAGCAGTTCTTC	CASSLGGARISEQFF
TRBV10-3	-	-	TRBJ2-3	TGTGCCATCAGTGAGTCGGAGGGCGGCACAGATACGCAGTATTTT	CAISESEGGTDTQYF
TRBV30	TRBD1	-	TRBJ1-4	TGTGCCTGGAGATTCCCCGGGACAGTGAGGGAAAAACTGTTTTTT	CAWRFPGTVREKLFF
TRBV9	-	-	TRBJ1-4	TGTGCCAGCAGCGTAGGGACAGCGGGAAATGAAAAACTGTTTTTT	CASSVGTAGNEKLFF
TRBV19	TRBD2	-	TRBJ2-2	TGTGCCAGTAGTAAAAAACCCCTAGCGGGGGGTCTCACCGGGGAGCTGTTTTTT	CASSKKPLAGGLTGELFF
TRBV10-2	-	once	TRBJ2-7	TGCGCCAGCAGTGAGGGACGGACTGGTGGGGTCTACGAGCAGTACTTC	CASSEGRTGGVYEQYF
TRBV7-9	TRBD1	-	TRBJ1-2	TGTGCCAGCAGCTCAGAGGGGACAGCCGTTTTTGGGGGCTACACCTTC	CASSSEGTAVFGGYTF
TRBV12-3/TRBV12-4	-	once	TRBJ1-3	TGTGCCAGCGGCGCAGCCTCTGGAAACACCATATATTTT	CASGAASGNTIYF
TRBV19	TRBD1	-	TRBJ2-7	TGTGCCAGTAGTCCGCGACAGGGAGCCTATCGCGAGCAGTACTTC	CASSPRQGAYREQYF
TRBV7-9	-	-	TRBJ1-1	TGTGCCAGCAGCTTATCTGGGAACACTGAAGCTTTCTTT	CASSLSGNTEAFF
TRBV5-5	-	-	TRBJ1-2	TGTGCCAGCAGCTTGATCGTCACACCCTCTCCTCCTAACTATGGCTACACCTTC	CASSLIVTPSPPNYGYTF
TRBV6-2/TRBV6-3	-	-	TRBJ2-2	TGTGCCAGCAGTTACGGAACAGGGTCAGGCGGGGAGCTGTTTTTT	CASSYGTGSGGELFF
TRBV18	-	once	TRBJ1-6	TGTGCCAGCTCACGATCGGGACTCGATAATTCACCCCTCCACTTT	CASSRSGLDNSPLHF
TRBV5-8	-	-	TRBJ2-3	TGTGCCAGCAGCCCCGACCCCCTCCGGGATACGCAGTATTTT	CASSPDPLRDTQYF
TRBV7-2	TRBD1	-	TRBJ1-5	TGTGCCAGCAGCGAACGAGGGAGGGGGCCTAATCAGCCCCAGCATTTT	CASSERGRGPNQPQHF
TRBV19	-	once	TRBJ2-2	TGTGCCAGTAGTATAGTCATCGCTAAATTCACCGGGGAGCTGTTTTTT	CASSIVIAKFTGELFF
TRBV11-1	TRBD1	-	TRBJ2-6	TGTGCCAGCACCCCAGGGGGCTCTGGGGCCAACGTCCTGACTTTC	CASTPGGSGANVLTF
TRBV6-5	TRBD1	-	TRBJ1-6	TGTGCCAGCGGTAGGGGACAGGGGTATTCACCCCTCCACTTT	CASGRGQGYSPLHF
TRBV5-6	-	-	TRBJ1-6	TGTGCCAGCAGCTTGCTGAAGGGGGCCTATAATTCACCCCTCCACTTT	CASSLLKGAYNSPLHF
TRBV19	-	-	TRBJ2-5	TGTGCCAGTAGTATAGGGGGGATGATGGAGACCCAGTACTTC	CASSIGGMMETQYF